Each of the 4 T cell receptor beta chains below was sequenced from the same sample in a study of radiation and T cells in renal cell carcinoma. Sequencing used immunoSEQ multiplex PCR; TCRdb keeps in-frame clones, though not all of them. The sample records some 120,000 clones, more than 75% being singletons. Time point: blood 2 weeks post-SBRT. The treatment here: 15 Gy SBRT to primary tumor, nephrectomy 4 weeks later. Sequenced here: blood, sampled from a patient whose treatment included radiotherapy and nephrectomy. The receptors derive from a woman between 70 and 85 years old with renal cell carcinoma.

This chain joins TRBV6-5 and TRBJ1-6; D gene ambiguous. The CDR3 runs 15 residues. Germline V lookup: CDR1 MNHEY, CDR2 SVGAGI. The ends were cut back, 6 bases at V and 8 bases at J, with 17 bases in the middle. CDR3: CASRSLRVGDSPLHF. Written as DNA, the CDR3 is TGTGCCAGCAGGTCCCTGAGAGTTGGTGATTCACCCCTCCACTTT.

Only a few counts were recorded for this clone. The V and J genes are TRBV5-1 and TRBJ1-1; D gene uncertain. The CDR3 spans 13 residues. Germline values: CDR1 SGHRS, CDR2 YFSETQ. Trimming cost V 3 bases and J 1 base, with 7 bases left between them. The CDR3 DNA reads TGCGCCAGCAGCTATAACACGAACACTGAAGCTTTCTTT. It codes for CASSYNTNTEAFF.

The chain recombines TRBV2 with TRBJ1-1, with D maybe TRBD1 (5 bases). This CDR3 has 14 amino acids. V lost 1 base, J lost 5 bases, and 11 bases lay in between. The V gene's germline CDR1 is SNHLY and CDR2 FYNNEI. CDR3 in amino acids: CASSEGQGSTEAFF. The DNA of the CDR3 is TGTGCCAGCAGTGAAGGGCAGGGCAGTACTGAAGCTTTCTTT.

This chain connects TRBV6-1 to TRBJ2-7; 7 nucleotides align to TRBD1. Germline trimming cut 5 bases from V and 3 bases from J; bases unmatched to any gene: 7. The CDR3 sequence is 14 residues long. CDR1 and CDR2 (germline): MNHNS, SASEGT. The CDR3 sequence is CASSIDRAIYEQYF. CDR3 DNA: TGTGCCAGCAGTATAGACAGGGCCATCTACGAGCAGTACTTC.